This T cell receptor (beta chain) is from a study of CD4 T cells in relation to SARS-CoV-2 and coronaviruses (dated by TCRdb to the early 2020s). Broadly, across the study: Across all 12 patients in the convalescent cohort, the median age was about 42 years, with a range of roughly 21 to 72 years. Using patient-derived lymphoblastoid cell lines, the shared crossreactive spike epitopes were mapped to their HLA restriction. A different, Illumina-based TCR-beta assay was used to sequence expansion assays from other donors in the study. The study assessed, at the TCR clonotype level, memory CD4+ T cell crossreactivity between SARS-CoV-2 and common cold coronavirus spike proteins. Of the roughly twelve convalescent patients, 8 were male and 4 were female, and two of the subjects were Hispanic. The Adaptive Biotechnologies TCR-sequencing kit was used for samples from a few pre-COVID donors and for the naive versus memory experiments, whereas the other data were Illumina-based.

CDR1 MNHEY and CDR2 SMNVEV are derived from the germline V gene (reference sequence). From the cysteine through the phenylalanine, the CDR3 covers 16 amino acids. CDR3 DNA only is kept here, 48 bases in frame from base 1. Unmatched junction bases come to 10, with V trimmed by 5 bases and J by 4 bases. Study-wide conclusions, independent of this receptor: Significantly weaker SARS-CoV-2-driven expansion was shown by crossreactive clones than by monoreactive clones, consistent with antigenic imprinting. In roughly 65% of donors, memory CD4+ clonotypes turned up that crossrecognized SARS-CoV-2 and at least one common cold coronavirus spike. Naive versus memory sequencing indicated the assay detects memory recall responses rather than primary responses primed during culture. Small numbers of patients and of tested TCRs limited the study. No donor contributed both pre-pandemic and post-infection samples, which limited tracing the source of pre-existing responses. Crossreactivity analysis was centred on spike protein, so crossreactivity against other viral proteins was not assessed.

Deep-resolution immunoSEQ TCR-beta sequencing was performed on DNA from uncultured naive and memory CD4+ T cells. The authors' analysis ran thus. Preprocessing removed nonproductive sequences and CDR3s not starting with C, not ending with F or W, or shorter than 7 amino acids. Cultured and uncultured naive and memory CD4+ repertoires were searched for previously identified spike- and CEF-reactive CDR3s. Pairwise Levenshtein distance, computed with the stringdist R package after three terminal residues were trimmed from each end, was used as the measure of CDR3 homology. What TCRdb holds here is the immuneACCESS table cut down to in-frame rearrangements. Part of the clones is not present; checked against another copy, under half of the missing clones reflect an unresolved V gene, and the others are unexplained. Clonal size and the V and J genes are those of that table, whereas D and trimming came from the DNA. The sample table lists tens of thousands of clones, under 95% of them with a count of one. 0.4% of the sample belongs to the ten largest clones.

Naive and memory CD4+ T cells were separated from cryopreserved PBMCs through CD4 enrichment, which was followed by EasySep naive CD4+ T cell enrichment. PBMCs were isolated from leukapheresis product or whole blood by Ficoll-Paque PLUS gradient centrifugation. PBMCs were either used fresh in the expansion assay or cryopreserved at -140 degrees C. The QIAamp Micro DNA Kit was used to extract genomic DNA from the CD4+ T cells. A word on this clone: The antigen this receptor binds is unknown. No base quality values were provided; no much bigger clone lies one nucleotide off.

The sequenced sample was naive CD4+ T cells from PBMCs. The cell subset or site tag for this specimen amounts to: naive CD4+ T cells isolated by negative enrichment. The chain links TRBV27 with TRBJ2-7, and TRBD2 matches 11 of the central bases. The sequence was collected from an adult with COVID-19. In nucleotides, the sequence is TGTGCCAGCAGTCCTTATAGCGGGAGGGCTGATTACGAGCAGTACTTC. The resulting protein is CASSPYSGRADYEQYF.